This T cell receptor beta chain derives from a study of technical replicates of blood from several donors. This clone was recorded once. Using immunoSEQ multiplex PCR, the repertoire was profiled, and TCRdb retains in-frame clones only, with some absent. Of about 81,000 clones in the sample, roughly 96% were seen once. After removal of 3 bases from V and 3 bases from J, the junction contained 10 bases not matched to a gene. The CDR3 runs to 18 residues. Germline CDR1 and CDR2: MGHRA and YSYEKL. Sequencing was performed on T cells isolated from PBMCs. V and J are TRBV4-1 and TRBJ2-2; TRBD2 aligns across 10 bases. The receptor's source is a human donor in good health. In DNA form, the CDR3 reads TGCGCCAGCAGCCACCAACCACTAGCGGGAATAGACACCGGGGAGCTGTTTTTT. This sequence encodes CASSHQPLAGIDTGELFF.